This T cell receptor beta chain came from a study of cytomegalovirus exposure and HLA in healthy donors. Primers: 60 Vbeta forward and 13 Jbeta reverse. The data were produced by immunoSEQ multiplex PCR, yet TCRdb's version contains in-frame clones alone and is incomplete. The sample yields 150,000 or so clones, around 81% seen once. Study-level results: Segments of the TCR beta V type were, in most cases, productive about 90% or about 30% of the time in an earlier analysis.

Germline V CDR1 and CDR2: SGHTA, FQGNSA. V gave up 3 bases and J gave up 3 bases; unmatched junction bases: 3. The CDR3 runs to 15 residues. To note about this clone: Antigen unknown.

The sample was PBMCs. The chain uses TRBV7-2 and TRBJ2-7, with 12 bases matching TRBD2. This receptor was identified in a woman aged 40 to 50 in good health and CMV-seropositive. The CDR3 region is CASSLVTSGSYEQYF. CDR3 DNA sequence: TGTGCCAGCAGCTTGGTGACTAGCGGGAGCTACGAGCAGTACTTC.